This entry is about one T cell receptor beta chain. This sample was taken from a study of blood T cell repertoires in COVID-19. On the study more broadly: The United States, Italy and Spain supplied acute and convalescent COVID-19 samples. T cells, B-cell-depleted T cells, or PBMCs provided the cDNA or gDNA that served as material.

V trimming: 5 bases; J trimming: 4 bases; junction bases outside the gene matches: 9. CDR1 SGHAT and CDR2 FQDESV come from the germline V gene (reference sequence). The CDR3 loop spans 16 amino acids. Original processing notes: Amplification from reference gene primers served as the basis for estimated nucleated cell counts. Measured with immunoSEQ multiplex PCR; TCRdb has only the in-frame clones, and not every one. That table is the source of V, J and clone size, and D and trimming were worked out from the DNA. The top ten clones hold about 2.5% of a sample with about 75,000 clones, under 90% of them seen once.

Sequenced input: peripheral blood. The V and J genes are TRBV11-1 and TRBJ2-2; the match to TRBD1 covers 8 bases. The clonotype was recovered from a human donor in a cohort sampled during active COVID-19. This CDR3 reads CASSRGPQGGTGELFF. The CDR3 region has the DNA TGTGCCAGCAGCCGCGGCCCACAGGGGGGCACCGGGGAGCTGTTTTTT.